This is a list of T cell receptor beta chains from one sample in a study of cytomegalovirus exposure and HLA in healthy donors. Measured with immunoSEQ multiplex PCR; TCRdb has only the in-frame clones, and not every one. The data hold almost 200,000 clones, with around 77% observed a single time. The material sequenced was PBMCs. These receptors originate from a man younger than 45 in good health and CMV-seronegative. Each CDR3 is given without its conserved first and last residue. Fields, in order: J gene, V gene, CDR3 protein.

TRBJ2-1	TRBV9	ASSVLAGLSYNEQF
TRBJ2-7	TRBV28	ASSPRSSGRAEQY
TRBJ1-2	TRBV6-5	ASRDRGGGGYT
TRBJ1-2	TRBV2	ASSYKTGTGGYT
TRBJ1-5	TRBV6-1	ASRRTGAAQPQH
TRBJ2-1	TRBV5-1	ASSSPGQWNEQF
TRBJ1-5	TRBV27	ASSSRDRAQPQH
TRBJ1-2	TRBV5-4	ASSFGPGTGVNYGYT
TRBJ2-3	TRBV6-1	ASSEGLRADTQY
TRBJ1-6	TRBV14	ASSPLTGDHSPLH
TRBJ2-7	TRBV19	ASSNLGTGGEQY
TRBJ2-1	TRBV7-6	ASSFSHPAGVYNEQF
TRBJ2-3	TRBV7-3	ASSSLAGGGDTQY
TRBJ2-1	TRBV29-1	SASGTSGSPYNEQF
TRBJ2-5	TRBV5-5	ASSPMDGGLETQY
TRBJ1-1	TRBV6-5	ASRSGTLEAF
TRBJ2-5	TRBV4-1	ASAIERLAGRETQY
TRBJ2-3	TRBV10-1	ASSDSSGTDTQY
TRBJ2-7	TRBV11-2	ASSTQGGPSYEQY
TRBJ2-5	TRBV29-1	SVEDPLNLETQY
TRBJ1-2	TRBV9	ASSGGSYGYT
TRBJ1-6	TRBV5-4	GSGTGAPGNSPLH
TRBJ2-7	TRBV21-1	ASSTKGQGGAYEQY
TRBJ1-4	TRBV5-1	ASSLGRGDEKLF
TRBJ2-1	TRBV27	ASSSGQGYEQF
TRBJ2-2	TRBV11-3	ASSSGQGFTGELF
TRBJ2-5	TRBV5-1	ASSSGLAGVETQY
TRBJ2-1	TRBV5-6	ASSSSPGLADEQF
TRBJ2-5	TRBV7-9	ASSLGTGEETQY
TRBJ1-1	TRBV10-3	ATGTATEAF
TRBJ2-1	TRBV6-1	ASRAVTSGNEQF
TRBJ1-5	TRBV28	ASSNRGNQPQH
TRBJ2-1	TRBV6-5	ASSYLGTGRNEQF
TRBJ2-7	TRBV29-1	SVVDRETYEQY
TRBJ1-5	TRBV6-1	ASSNTQGDQPQH
TRBJ1-1	TRBV7-8	ASSAYREGTEAF
TRBJ2-2	TRBV4-1	ASSQVGTGTGELF
TRBJ1-3	TRBV28	ASSDPRGGRNTIY
TRBJ2-5	TRBV5-1	ASSLARLAGQETQY
TRBJ2-2	TRBV7-9	ASSSPVGLTGELF
TRBJ2-4	TRBV29-1	SVEAGIDIQY
TRBJ2-7	TRBV23-1	ASSQSISGSHEQY
TRBJ2-1	TRBV19	ASSTGQGHEQF
TRBJ1-5	TRBV28	ASRGGGGRYSNQPQH
TRBJ2-7	TRBV27	ASSLPGSYEQY
TRBJ2-1	TRBV15	ATSSRTSGSTASYNEQF
TRBJ1-2	TRBV6-1	ASSESNLRRYGYT
TRBJ2-7	TRBV6-5	VSSYRGFHEQY
TRBJ2-7	TRBV5-4	ASSLAGTIRYEQY
TRBJ2-3	TRBV15	ATSGRLRDTQY
TRBJ2-7	TRBV27	ASSLDGSGDEQY
TRBJ2-3	TRBV6-5	ASSYGAGAGTDTQY
TRBJ2-1	TRBV2	ASSAGGRGNEQF
TRBJ2-3	TRBV10-1	ASSPGQVYSTDTQY
TRBJ2-5	TRBV18	ASSPRAYQETQY
TRBJ2-1	TRBV28	ASSLDRGLYNEQF
TRBJ1-4	TRBV28	ASSLPGGATNEKLF